This passage covers 5 T cell receptor beta chains from one sample sequenced in a study of T cell repertoires in cytomegalovirus infection. Which antigens these TCRs recognize remains unknown. TCRdb passed the reads through MiXCR, listing each CDR3 protein once. The sample holds some 350,000 distinct CDR3 sequences, approximately 32% seen once. The sequences come from cultured PBMCs, collected from culture after CMV antigen stimulation. These receptor sequences come from a human donor in good health (CMV status not recorded). Some clones in this sample may be carry-over from other donors' samples.

This clonotype occurred a few times. The chain couples TRBV4-2 to TRBJ1-6; 8 nucleotides match TRBD1. Germline V lookup: CDR1 LGHNA, CDR2 YNFKEQ. V trimming: 4 bases; J trimming: 11 bases; junction bases outside the gene matches: 13. The CDR3 totals 16 residues. The CDR3 nucleotides are TGTGCCAGCAGCCGTACAACCGGGACAGGCCAAGCACCCCTCCACTTT. Translating gives CASSRTTGTGQAPLHF.

The chain uses TRBV25-1 and TRBJ2-3; the D call may be TRBD1 or TRBD2 (5 bases each). The germline V gene has CDR1 MGHDK and CDR2 SYGVNS. The CDR3 covers 16 residues. V was trimmed by 4 bases and J by 9 bases, leaving 23 bases between them. CDR3 residues: CASSGRTGKGASTQYF. For the CDR3, the DNA is TGTGCCAGCAGTGGGCGGACTGGAAAAGGGGCCTCGACGCAGTATTTT.

The chain has TRBV6-5 and TRBJ2-1, with D possibly being TRBD1 or TRBD2 (5 bases each). Deletions cut 1 base from V and 11 bases from J, with 15 bases between. The V gene's germline CDR1 is MNHEY and CDR2 SVGAGI. The CDR3 covers 14 residues. This chain's CDR3 is CASSYWVGDRQQFF. The CDR3 DNA is TGTGCCAGCAGTTACTGGGTCGGGGACCGACAGCAGTTCTTC.

This clonotype was observed a handful of times. The V and J genes are TRBV29-1 and TRBJ1-1; D ambiguous. With 1 base removed from V and 5 bases from J, the gap between germline ends came to 14 bases. This CDR3 region has 14 residues. Germline V CDR1 and CDR2: SQVTM, ANQGSEA. The CDR3 DNA follows: TGCAGCGTTGAAGCTTCAGGACGCGGTACTGAAGCTTTCTTT. It codes for CSVEASGRGTEAFF.

This clonotype was counted many times. The chain combines TRBV6-1 with TRBJ1-2; perhaps TRBD1 as D (5 bases). CDR1 is MNHNS, CDR2 SASEGT, per germline. The V end was cut by 6 bases, the J end by 7 bases, with 15 bases between. The CDR3 is 13 residues long. Written as DNA, the CDR3 is TGTGCCAGCAGAAGTCCAGGGTCTACTGGCTACACCTTC. The encoded protein is CASRSPGSTGYTF.